Below, 17 T cell receptor beta chains from the same sample are listed, as sequenced in a study of early T cells in non-severe SARS-CoV-2 infection. Using its own MiXCR run on the 5' RACE reads, TCRdb lists one record per CDR3 protein. This sample has some 49,000 distinct CDR3 sequences; about 4.1% occur once, and the top ten carry under 6.5%. The sample comprised whole blood. The receptors shown here come from an adult who was a healthcare worker with PCR-confirmed SARS-CoV-2 infection or an uninfected control (not recorded which).

There are a few counts of this clonotype. The rearrangement links TRBV4-1 to TRBJ2-3; possibly TRBD1 for D (6 bases). Trimming stripped 0 bases from V and 6 bases from J, with 10 bases between. The CDR3 consists of 14 residues. In germline, CDR1 is MGHRA, CDR2 YSYEKL. CDR3 loop: CASSQERGWDTQYF. In DNA form, the CDR3 reads TGCGCCAGCAGCCAAGAAAGGGGGTGGGATACGCAGTATTTT.

This clonotype has just a few counts. This chain links TRBV5-4 with TRBJ2-7; TRBD1 might be the D (6 bases). CDR3 length: 13 amino acids. CDR1 is SGHNT and CDR2 is YYREEE in the germline V gene (reference sequence). V was shortened by 5 bases and J by 3 bases, with 12 bases between the two germline ends. The CDR3 loop is CASSKDRFYEQYF. The CDR3, as DNA: TGTGCCAGCAGTAAGGACAGATTCTACGAGCAGTACTTC. The full variable domain, in which reference TRBV5-4 and TRBJ2-7 provide the parts outside the CDR3, is ETGVTQSPTHLIKTRGQQVTLRCSSQSGHNTVSWYQQALGQGPQFIFQYYREEENGRGNFPPRFSGLQFPNYSSELNVNALELDDSALYLCASSKDRFYEQYFGPGTRLTVT.

This clonotype was counted at least ten times. The rearrangement links TRBV18 to TRBJ2-5; no clear D. V lost 3 bases to trimming and J lost 5 bases, with 19 bases between them. From germline, CDR1 is KGHSH and CDR2 LQKENI. The CDR3 runs 16 residues. The CDR3 region has the DNA TGTGCCAGCTCACCTATGCAAGTATCGGCAATGGAGACCCAGTACTTC. It specifies CASSPMQVSAMETQYF.

This clonotype has just a few counts. This rearrangement joins TRBV5-5 to TRBJ2-2; 14 nucleotides align to TRBD2. The V and J ends lost 2 bases and 2 bases, in that order; junction bases with no gene match: 5. Per the germline V gene, CDR1 is SGHKS and CDR2 is YYEKEE (reference sequence). The CDR3 covers 18 residues. The CDR3 spells CASSLRLAGGQNTGELFF. In DNA form, the CDR3 reads TGTGCCAGCAGCTTACGACTAGCGGGAGGGCAAAACACCGGGGAGCTGTTTTTT. The complete variable domain, with remaining parts taken from reference TRBV5-5 and TRBJ2-2, reads DAGVTQSPTHLIKTRGQQVTLRCSPISGHKSVSWYQQVLGQGPQFIFQYYEKEERGRGNFPDRFSARQFPNYSSELNVNALLLGDSALYLCASSLRLAGGQNTGELFFGEGSRLTVL.

This clonotype was counted many times. The rearrangement joins TRBV7-9 to TRBJ1-4; D gene unclear. The CDR3 contains 12 residues. Germline V gene sequence: CDR1 SEHNR, CDR2 FQNEAQ (reference sequence). The ends were cut back, 5 bases at V and 7 bases at J, with 8 bases in the middle. The CDR3 region has the DNA TGTGCCAGCAGCCGTAACAGTGAAAAACTGTTTTTT. Translating it yields CASSRNSEKLFF.

This clonotype has a count of ten or more. The chain couples TRBV11-2 to TRBJ2-7, with 12 bases matching TRBD2. The CDR3 runs 15 residues. Germline V lookup: CDR1 SGHAT, CDR2 FQNNGV. After removal of 5 bases from V and 5 bases from J, the junction contained 7 bases not matched to a gene. The CDR3 region is CASSRGLAGPNEQYF. The CDR3 DNA is TGTGCCAGCAGCAGGGGACTAGCGGGTCCCAACGAGCAGTACTTC.

The table lists this clonotype with a few counts. V is TRBV11-2 and J is TRBJ2-7; 11 nucleotides line up with TRBD2. CDR1 and CDR2 (germline): SGHAT, FQNNGV. V lost 4 bases to trimming and J lost 5 bases; unmatched junction nucleotides: 7. The CDR3 spans 15 residues. The DNA for the CDR3 is TGTGCCAGCAGCTCTACCCTAGCGGGAGGCCACGAGCAGTACTTC. Translating it yields CASSSTLAGGHEQYF.

This clonotype was recorded at least ten times. This rearrangement joins TRBV20-1 to TRBJ2-7; a weak D match, TRBD2 (6 bases). CDR1 and CDR2 from the germline V gene are DFQATT and SNEGSKA (reference sequence). The V end lost 5 bases, the J end lost 2 bases, and 16 bases lay between the germline ends. The CDR3 consists of 14 residues. In nucleotides, the CDR3 is TGCAGTGCTGCGAAGGGAGCGGGTGCCTACGAGCAGTACTTC. It encodes CSAAKGAGAYEQYF.

In its sample, this clonotype was seen many times. The rearrangement links TRBV11-3 to TRBJ2-1; 8 nucleotides agree with TRBD1. This CDR3 has 14 residues. V shed 8 bases, J shed 8 bases, and the junction held 11 bases outside the gene matches. Germline CDR1 SGHNT, CDR2 YENEEA. The CDR3 DNA is TGTGCCAGCGCCTTTTCAGGGGGCTATGATGAGCAGTTCTTC. As protein: CASAFSGGYDEQFF. Together with reference TRBV11-3 and TRBJ2-1, the CDR3 gives the full variable domain: EAGVVQSPRYKIIEKKQPVAFWCNPISGHNTLYWYLQNLGQGPELLIRYENEEAVDDSQLPKDRFSAERLKGVDSTLKIQPAELGDSAVYLCASAFSGGYDEQFFGPGTRLTVL.

This clonotype was counted only a few times. The rearrangement links TRBV2 to TRBJ2-7; D ambiguous. V was clipped by 1 base and J by 3 bases, with 7 bases between them. This CDR3 has 13 residues. Germline V gene sequence: CDR1 SNHLY, CDR2 FYNNEI. For the CDR3, the DNA is TGTGCCAGCAGTGAAGGGCACGGCTACGAGCAGTACTTC. It codes for CASSEGHGYEQYF.

The sample holds many counts of this clonotype. The chain joins TRBV19 to TRBJ2-7; TRBD1 agrees at 10 bases. Germline V gene data show CDR1 as LNHDA and CDR2 as SQIVND (reference sequence). J lost 4 bases, V lost 5 bases, and 5 bases had no gene match. The length of the CDR3 is 14 residues. Written as DNA, the CDR3 is TGTGCCAGTAGTTCGACAGGGGGCCGGTACGAGCAGTACTTC. Translation gives CASSSTGGRYEQYF.

The table lists this clonotype with many counts. V gene TRBV7-2 combines with J gene TRBJ1-1; D possibly corresponds to TRBD1 (6 bases). Germline assignment: CDR1 SGHTA and CDR2 FQGNSA. With 3 bases removed from V and 0 bases from J, the gap between germline ends came to 17 bases. This CDR3 comprises 17 residues. CDR3 protein: CASSLVSGGALNTEAFF. The DNA of the CDR3 is TGTGCCAGCAGCTTGGTTAGTGGGGGGGCTTTGAACACTGAAGCTTTCTTT.

V usage is TRBV4-2 and J usage is TRBJ1-5; no firm D call. Trimming stripped 1 base from V and 5 bases from J, with 15 bases between. Germline values: CDR1 LGHNA, CDR2 YNFKEQ. The CDR3 has 16 amino acids. The CDR3 DNA reads TGTGCCAGCAGCCAAGGAGGCAGCTTGCACGATCAGCCCCAGCATTTT. Residues: CASSQGGSLHDQPQHF.

This clonotype has at least ten counts. The chain employs TRBV12-3 or TRBV12-4 and TRBJ1-1; D unresolved. The CDR3 loop spans 12 amino acids. The V end lost 3 bases, the J end lost 1 base, and 3 bases lay between the germline ends. The CDR3, as DNA: TGTGCCAGCAGTTTTCGGAACACTGAAGCTTTCTTT. Translated, it gives CASSFRNTEAFF.

This clonotype was observed a few times. The chain has TRBV7-9 and TRBJ2-3; D is possibly TRBD1 (6 bases). The CDR3 spans 14 residues. The V end lost 3 bases, the J end lost 4 bases, and 11 bases lay between the germline ends. The germline gives CDR1 SEHNR, CDR2 FQNEAQ (reference sequence). The CDR3 spells CASSFTGLADTQYF. CDR3 coding DNA: TGTGCCAGCAGCTTCACAGGGCTGGCAGATACGCAGTATTTT.

This clonotype was recorded at least ten times. The chain joins TRBV7-6 to TRBJ2-7; TRBD2 agrees at 7 bases. With 1 base clipped from V and 2 bases from J, the junction kept 5 bases outside the gene matches. This CDR3 comprises 15 residues. In germline, CDR1 is SGHVS, CDR2 FNYEAQ. The CDR3, as DNA: TGTGCCAGCAGCTTAGGGGCGGGGGAAGCCTACGAGCAGTACTTC. This codes for CASSLGAGEAYEQYF. Supplemented by reference TRBV7-6 and TRBJ2-7, the full variable domain reads GAGVSQSPRYKVTKRGQDVALRCDPISGHVSLYWYRQALGQGPEFLTYFNYEAQQDKSGLPNDRFSAERPEGSISTLTIQRTEQRDSAMYRCASSLGAGEAYEQYFGPGTRLTVT.

This clonotype appeared a few times. The chain links TRBV12-3 or TRBV12-4 to TRBJ2-3, with TRBD2 matching over 11 bases. The CDR3 is 11 amino acids. Here the CDR3 reads CASGGADTQYF. DNA of the CDR3: TGTGCTAGCGGGGGGGCAGATACGCAGTATTTT.